The rows below give T cell receptor beta chains drawn from one sample of a study of cytomegalovirus exposure and HLA in healthy donors. Clones were read by immunoSEQ multiplex PCR, and TCRdb kept only the in-frame ones, dropping some. The sample lists approximately 100,000 clones, roughly 85% occurring once. Sequencing was performed on PBMCs. These receptors all stem from a man aged 35-49 years in good health and CMV-seropositive. Each CDR3 is given without its conserved first and last residue. Where a row states a size, it is once, few, many or the class of an expanded clone; other rows omit it.

v_call	j_call	clone_size	cdr3_aa
TRBV5-6	TRBJ1-6	NA	ASSLGARGSYNSPLH
TRBV7-9	TRBJ2-3	NA	ASNIGVVTDTQY
TRBV5-1	TRBJ2-7	NA	ASSPGLAGGPSYEQY
TRBV6-5	TRBJ1-5	NA	ASSGQWDQPQH
TRBV6-5	TRBJ1-4	NA	ASSQTGTGTEKLF
TRBV4-2	TRBJ2-3	NA	ASSQAGGASTDTQY
TRBV19	TRBJ1-4	NA	ASSTNGEKLF
TRBV14	NA	NA	ASSQDYRVGEQY
TRBV6-1	TRBJ2-4	NA	ASSGGGGANIQY
TRBV7-3	TRBJ2-3	once	ASRMGGSTDTQY
TRBV28	TRBJ1-5	NA	ASSRLRQGVRQPQH
TRBV19	TRBJ2-3	NA	ASSDNGRGFISTDTQY
TRBV5-1	TRBJ1-1	NA	ASSSGTGGSEAF
TRBV6-1	TRBJ2-1	once	ASSEPGSGRMNEQF
TRBV5-1	TRBJ2-7	NA	ASSGETGLDEQY
TRBV6-5	TRBJ1-3	NA	ASSDRAGNTIY
TRBV5-4	TRBJ2-1	NA	ASTQQGAGYNEQF
TRBV6-9	TRBJ2-7	once	ASSLGVEVGYEQY
TRBV6-1	TRBJ1-1	NA	ASGRDTEAF
TRBV7-2	TRBJ1-1	NA	ASSLSSEAF
TRBV5-1	TRBJ2-1	NA	ASRRTGGAVTSGYEQF
TRBV6-1	TRBJ1-6	NA	ASSEAPISSPLH
TRBV12-5	TRBJ2-3	NA	ASAWREITDTQY
TRBV18	TRBJ2-2	once	ASNAGTSVPGELF
TRBV4-1	TRBJ1-5	NA	ASSQRTGDNQPQH